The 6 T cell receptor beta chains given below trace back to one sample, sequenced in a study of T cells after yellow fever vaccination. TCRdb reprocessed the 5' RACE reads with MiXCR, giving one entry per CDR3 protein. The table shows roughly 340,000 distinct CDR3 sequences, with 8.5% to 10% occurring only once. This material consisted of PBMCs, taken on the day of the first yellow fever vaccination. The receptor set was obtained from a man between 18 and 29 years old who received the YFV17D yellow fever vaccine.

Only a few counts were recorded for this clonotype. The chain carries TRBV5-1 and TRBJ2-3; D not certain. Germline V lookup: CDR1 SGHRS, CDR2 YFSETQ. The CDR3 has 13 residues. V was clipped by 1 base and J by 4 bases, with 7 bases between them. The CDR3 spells CASSLPPSDTQYF. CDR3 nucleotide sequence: TGCGCCAGCAGCTTGCCCCCGTCAGATACGCAGTATTTT.

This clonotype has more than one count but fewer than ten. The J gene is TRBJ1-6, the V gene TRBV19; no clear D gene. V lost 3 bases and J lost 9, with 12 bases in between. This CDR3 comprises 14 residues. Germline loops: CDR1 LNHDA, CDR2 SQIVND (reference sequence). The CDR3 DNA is TGTGCCAGTAGTATGTTCGCCGCAGGTTCACCCCTCCACTTT. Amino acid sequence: CASSMFAAGSPLHF.

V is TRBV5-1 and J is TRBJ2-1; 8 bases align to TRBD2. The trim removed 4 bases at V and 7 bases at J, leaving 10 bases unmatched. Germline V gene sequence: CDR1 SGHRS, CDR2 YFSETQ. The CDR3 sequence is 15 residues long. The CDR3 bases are TGCGCCAGCAGCCGTAGCGGGGTTGAGAAAAATGAGCAGTTCTTC. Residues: CASSRSGVEKNEQFF.

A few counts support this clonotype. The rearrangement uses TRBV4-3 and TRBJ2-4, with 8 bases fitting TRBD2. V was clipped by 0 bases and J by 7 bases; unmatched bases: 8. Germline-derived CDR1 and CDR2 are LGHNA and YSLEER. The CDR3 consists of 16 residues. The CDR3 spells CASSQERGVASNIQYF. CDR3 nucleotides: TGCGCCAGCAGCCAAGAGCGGGGGGTAGCCTCGAACATTCAGTACTTC.

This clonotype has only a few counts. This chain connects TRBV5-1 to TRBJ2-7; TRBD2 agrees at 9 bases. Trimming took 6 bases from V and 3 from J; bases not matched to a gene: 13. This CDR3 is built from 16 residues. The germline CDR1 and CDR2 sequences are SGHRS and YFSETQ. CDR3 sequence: CASTSEGDSGGYEQYF. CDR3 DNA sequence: TGCGCCAGCACCTCCGAGGGGGATAGCGGGGGCTACGAGCAGTACTTC.

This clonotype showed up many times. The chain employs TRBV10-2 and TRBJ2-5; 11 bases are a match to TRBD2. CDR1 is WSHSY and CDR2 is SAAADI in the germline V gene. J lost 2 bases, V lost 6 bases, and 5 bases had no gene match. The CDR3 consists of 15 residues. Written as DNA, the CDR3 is TGCGCCAGCAGACTAGCGGGGGAGCCGCAAGAGACCCAGTACTTC. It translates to CASRLAGEPQETQYF.